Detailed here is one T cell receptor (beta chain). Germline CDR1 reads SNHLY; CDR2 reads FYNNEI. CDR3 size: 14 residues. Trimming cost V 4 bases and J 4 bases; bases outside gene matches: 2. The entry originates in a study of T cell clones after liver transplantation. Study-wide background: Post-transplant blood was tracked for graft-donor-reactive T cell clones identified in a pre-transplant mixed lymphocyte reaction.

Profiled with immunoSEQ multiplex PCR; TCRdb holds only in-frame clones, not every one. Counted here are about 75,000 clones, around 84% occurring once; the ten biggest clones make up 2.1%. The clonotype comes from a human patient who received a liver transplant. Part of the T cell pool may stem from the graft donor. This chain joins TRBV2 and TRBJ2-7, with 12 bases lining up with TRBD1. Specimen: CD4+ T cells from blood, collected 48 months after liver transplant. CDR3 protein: CASSGGQGAYEQYF. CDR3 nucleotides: TGTGCCAGCAGTGGGGGACAGGGGGCATACGAGCAGTACTTC.